This entry describes one T cell receptor beta chain. The antigen remains undetermined. This sample was taken from a study of CD8 T cells in Susac syndrome. Trimming removed 5 bases from V and 4 bases from J, with 8 bases in between. The CDR3 runs 11 residues. The germline CDR1 and CDR2 sequences are SQVTM and ANQGSEA. TCR beta sequencing covered blood CD8+ and CD4+ T cells. Stable or active relapsing-remitting multiple sclerosis, untreated and meeting revised McDonald criteria, defined the controls. Study-wide findings and caveats: Individuals included in the TCR sequencing and HLA analysis were acknowledged by the study to be relatively few in number.

Random hexamers were used to reverse transcribe an amount of roughly 0.45 to 1 ug RNA. The CDR3 of TCR beta was amplified by immunoSEQ multiplex PCR across 54 Vbeta and 13 Jbeta. TCRdb reprocessed the immunoSEQ multiplex PCR reads with MiXCR, giving one entry per CDR3 protein. The repertoire consists of under 200,000 distinct CDR3 sequences, with 85% to 95% occurring once and the leading ten covering less than 0.2%. J is TRBJ1-2 and V is TRBV29-1; D gene unclear. The receptor was isolated from a human donor with multiple sclerosis. Sequencing used CD8+ T cells from PBMCs. In DNA form, the CDR3 reads TGCAGCGTTTTGACATTCTATGGCTACACCTTC. Translating it yields CSVLTFYGYTF.